The clone carrying this TCR beta chain has a single count. The antigen is undetermined. Other DNA variants within this sample encode the same CDR3. The data were taken from a study of shared clonotypes between healthy human individuals. Study results and caveats: What limited the represented genetic and exposure-history diversity was the small number of donors.

Sorted subsets were amplified in replicate PCRs using 150 to 250 ng DNA, about 30,000 T cell genomes. The repertoire was sequenced with immunoSEQ multiplex PCR; TCRdb's copy has only in-frame clones and lacks some. The profile covers 2 million to 3 million clones, with approximately 94% appearing a single time and about 0.34% taken by the ten largest. CDR1 and CDR2 from the germline V gene are MNHNS and SASEGT. The germline V and J ends were trimmed by 3 bases and 8 bases, with 11 bases remaining between them. The CDR3 spans 13 residues. Sequences were obtained from naive CD4+ T cells from PBMCs. The subset is: CD45RA+ positively selected. The chain recombines TRBV6-1 with TRBJ2-1; no definite D call. This TCR derives from a man between 18 and 35 years old in good health. Some clones in this sample may be carry-over from other donors' samples. CDR3 sequence (DNA): TGTGCCAGCAGTGACAGGTTGGGCGATGAGCAGTTCTTC. Amino acid sequence: CASSDRLGDEQFF.